This TCR beta chain was profiled in a study of blood T cells in healthy people across ages. Sample-barcoded 5' priming and a J-beta primer mix drove a second PCR of roughly 6 to 12 cycles. Every sample returned 2.5 million or more CDR3-containing paired-end reads. Each CDR3 protein is one row after TCRdb ran MiXCR on the 5' RACE reads. The sample consists of 650,000 to 1,000,000 distinct CDR3 sequences, 30% to 45% of them appearing once. This clonotype showed up just a few times. The CDR3 has 14 amino acids. The sequencing input was blood. This receptor was taken from a man younger than 35 in good health. The chain joins TRBV21-1 to TRBJ1-5; the table names TRBD1, a call not compared with the DNA. TRBV21-1 is listed as a pseudogene. The CDR3: CASSKTGGNQPQHF. CDR3 nucleotide sequence: TGTGCCAGCAGCAAGACAGGGGGGAATCAGCCCCAGCATTTT.